This T cell receptor beta chain was obtained from a study of metastatic and nonmetastatic thyroid tumors. Turning to the study itself: Malignant thyroid and benign thyroid patients provided blood and tumor or nodule tissue whose repertoires were compared. General observations from the study: It was reported that TCR beta diversity was significantly higher in malignant thyroid tumors than benign nodules, in blood and tumor.

How the authors handled the data: Differences in CDR3 between clinicopathological groups were drawn on to build a classifier intended to discriminate distant-metastatic papillary thyroid cancer patients. TCRdb reanalyzed the PCR reads via MiXCR. Clone size and V and J calls follow TCRdb, not the original study. There are some 17,000 clones in the sample; 27% occur only once, and approximately 13% lies in the top ten. Until they underwent thyroid surgery, no patient had received any treatment. This clone has only a few counts. Its antigen is as yet unknown. V was clipped by 2 bases and J by 5 bases; unmatched bases: 5. This CDR3 spans 15 amino acids. Germline V lookup: CDR1 SGHNT, CDR2 YYREEE (reference sequence).

The sequenced material came from adjacent normal tissue. The chain recombines TRBV5-4 with TRBJ1-4; 8 bases align to TRBD1. This receptor was taken from a female donor with papillary thyroid cancer or a benign thyroid nodule (not recorded which). Some clones in this sample may be carry-over from other donors' samples. This CDR3 is CASSFNRGINEKLFF. The CDR3 DNA reads as TGTGCCAGCAGCTTTAACAGGGGGATAAATGAAAAACTGTTTTTT.